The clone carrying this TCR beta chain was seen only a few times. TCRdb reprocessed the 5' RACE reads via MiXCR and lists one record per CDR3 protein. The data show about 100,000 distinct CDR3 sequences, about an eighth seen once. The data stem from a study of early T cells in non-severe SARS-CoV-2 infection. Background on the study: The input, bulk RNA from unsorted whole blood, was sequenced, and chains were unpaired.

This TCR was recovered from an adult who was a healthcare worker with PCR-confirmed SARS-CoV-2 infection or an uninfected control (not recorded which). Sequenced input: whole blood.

The CDR3 nucleotides read TGTGCCAGCAGCATGGGGGGGACAGGGACAGATACGCAGTATTTT. Translating gives CASSMGGTGTDTQYF. The chain combines TRBV5-4 with TRBJ2-3; the match to TRBD1 covers 9 bases. CDR1 and CDR2 (germline): SGHNT, YYREEE (reference sequence). This CDR3 contains 15 residues. V lost 4 bases to trimming and J lost 3 bases; unmatched junction nucleotides: 6.